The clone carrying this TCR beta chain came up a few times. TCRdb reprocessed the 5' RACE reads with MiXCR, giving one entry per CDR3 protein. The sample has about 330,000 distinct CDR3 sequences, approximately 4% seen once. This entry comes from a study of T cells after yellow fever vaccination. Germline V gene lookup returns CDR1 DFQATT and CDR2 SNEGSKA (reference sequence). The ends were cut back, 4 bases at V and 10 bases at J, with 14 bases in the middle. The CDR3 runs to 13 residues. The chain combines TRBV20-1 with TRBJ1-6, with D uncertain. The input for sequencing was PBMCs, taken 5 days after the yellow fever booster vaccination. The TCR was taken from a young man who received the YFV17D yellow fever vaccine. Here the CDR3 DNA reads TGCAGTGCTATTCTCACCTTCGGATCACCCCTCCACTTT. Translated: CSAILTFGSPLHF.